This T cell receptor (beta chain) is from a study of blood T cell repertoires in COVID-19. On the study more broadly: Sites across the United States, Italy and Spain contributed samples from acute and convalescent COVID-19. The cDNA or gDNA used as material had been derived from T cells, B-cell-depleted T cells, or PBMCs.

V shed 8 bases and J 11 bases; nucleotides not matched to a gene: 15. Germline CDR1 reads MDHEN; CDR2 reads SYDVKM. This CDR3 is built from 15 residues. In the original analysis: Counts of nucleated cells, estimated from reference gene primer amplification, were obtained. Assay: immunoSEQ multiplex PCR; the TCRdb copy retains only in-frame clones and omits some. V, J and clone size reflect that table, while D and trimming were determined from the DNA. The data show over 60,000 clones, approximately 80% seen once. Sequenced sample: peripheral blood. The chain carries TRBV28 and TRBJ1-4; 9 positions match TRBD1. The receptor comes from a man older than 75 with active COVID-19. The CDR3 nucleotides are TGTGCCAGCTACGAAACCTCGACAGGGGGTGGGAAACTGTTTTTT. Translation: CASYETSTGGGKLFF.